The 30 T cell receptor beta chains below were found in one sample sequenced in a study of blood T cell repertoires in COVID-19. Measured with immunoSEQ multiplex PCR; TCRdb has only the in-frame clones, and not every one. This sample has under 100,000 clones, with more than 75% found just once. What was sequenced was peripheral blood. These receptors were collected from an elderly woman with active or convalescent COVID-19.

J is TRBJ1-1 and V is TRBV5-1; D possibly corresponds to TRBD1 (6 bases). Trimming removed 3 bases from V and 1 base from J, with 10 bases in between. Germline V lookup: CDR1 SGHRS, CDR2 YFSETQ. There are 14 residues in the CDR3. Written as DNA, the CDR3 is TGCGCCAGCAGCTCCGGGACACCGAACACTGAAGCTTTCTTT. It specifies CASSSGTPNTEAFF.

The chain joins TRBV18 to TRBJ2-1; the match to TRBD2 covers 13 bases. The junction had 6 bases not matched to a gene; V was cut back by 3 bases and J by 1 base. The CDR3 is 18 residues long. Germline loops: CDR1 KGHSH, CDR2 LQKENI. The CDR3: CASSPPTSGGLSYNEQFF. The DNA of the CDR3 is TGTGCCAGCTCACCTCCGACTAGCGGGGGGTTGTCCTACAATGAGCAGTTCTTC.

J is TRBJ1-1 and V is TRBV14; the match to TRBD1 covers 7 bases. The V gene end was trimmed by 0 bases and the J gene end by 1 base; junction bases not matched to a gene: 8. Per germline, CDR1 SGHDN and CDR2 FVKESK. This CDR3 is 17 amino acids long. The CDR3 spells CASSQDMAGGRNTEAFF. The CDR3, as DNA: TGTGCCAGCAGCCAAGATATGGCAGGGGGGAGGAACACTGAAGCTTTCTTT.

The gene calls are TRBV3-1 (or the pseudogene TRBV3-2) and TRBJ2-7, with D tentatively TRBD1 (6 bases). Germline lookup yields CDR1 LGHDT and CDR2 YNNKEL (reference sequence). V was shortened by 4 bases and J by 0 bases, with 22 bases between the two germline ends. This CDR3 has 18 amino acids. The DNA for the CDR3 is TGTGCCAGCAGCCCCGAGAGGAATCAGGGGTCCCTCTCCTACGAGCAGTACTTC. It specifies CASSPERNQGSLSYEQYF.

The genes are TRBV6-2 or TRBV6-3 and TRBJ2-6, with unresolved D. Per germline, CDR1 MNHEY and CDR2 SVGEGT. The CDR3 is 15 residues long. V lost 0 bases, J lost 0 bases, and 3 bases lay in between. As DNA, the CDR3 is TGTGCCAGCAGTTACTCGAGCTCTGGGGCCAACGTCCTGACTTTC. It translates to CASSYSSSGANVLTF.

V is TRBV11-3 and J is TRBJ2-1; no clear D gene. The V end was cut by 2 bases, the J end by 4 bases, with 9 bases between. The CDR3 totals 14 residues. Germline V lookup: CDR1 SGHNT, CDR2 YENEEA. CDR3: CASSLRAGYNEQFF. CDR3 bases: TGTGCCAGCAGCTTACGAGCCGGGTACAATGAGCAGTTCTTC.

The genes are TRBV2 and TRBJ1-2; D unclear. CDR3 length: 14 amino acids. V was clipped by 8 bases and J by 5 bases, with 18 bases between them. Germline CDR1 reads SNHLY; CDR2 reads FYNNEI. As DNA, the CDR3 is TGTGCCAGCCTGGAGGGTCTGCTAGAGTATGGCTACACCTTC. The encoded protein is CASLEGLLEYGYTF.

V gene TRBV6-5 combines with J gene TRBJ1-1; a weak D match, TRBD1 (5 bases). V shed 0 bases and J shed 0 bases, with 8 bases lying between them. The CDR3 consists of 15 residues. The germline CDR1 and CDR2 sequences are MNHEY and SVGAGI. Here the CDR3 reads CASSYSTGVNTEAFF. CDR3 in DNA: TGTGCCAGCAGTTACTCTACGGGGGTGAACACTGAAGCTTTCTTT.

The genes are TRBV7-2 and TRBJ2-4; TRBD1 aligns across 12 bases. The ends lost 4 bases at V and 1 base at J; junction bases unmatched: 11. Germline V gene data show CDR1 as SGHTA and CDR2 as FQGNSA. This CDR3 comprises 19 residues. The CDR3 loop reads CASSYGTGGLVGAKNIQYF. CDR3 bases: TGTGCCAGCAGCTACGGGACAGGGGGCTTGGTTGGGGCCAAAAACATTCAGTACTTC.

The chain joins TRBV28 to TRBJ2-7, with D perhaps matching TRBD2 (5 bases). The germline V and J ends were trimmed by 6 bases and 7 bases, with 13 bases remaining between them. This CDR3 comprises 12 residues. Germline V gives CDR1 MDHEN, CDR2 SYDVKM. CDR3 region: CASRSPGLEQYF. Written as DNA, the CDR3 is TGTGCCAGCAGGAGTCCGGGGTTGGAGCAGTACTTC.

This clone was picked up a small number of times. The V gene is TRBV5-4, the J gene TRBJ1-2; D is undetermined. Germline V gene sequence: CDR1 SGHNT, CDR2 YYREEE (reference sequence). The CDR3 has 16 amino acids. Trimming took off 3 bases at V and 0 bases at J, with 15 bases between the two ends. The CDR3 loop reads CASSYLSLSSNYGYTF. CDR3 DNA: TGTGCCAGCAGCTATCTGTCCCTTTCTTCTAACTATGGCTACACCTTC.

This clone was counted at least ten times. The rearrangement links TRBV2 to TRBJ2-7; D is possibly TRBD2 (5 bases). V was shortened by 4 bases and J by 6 bases, with 7 bases between the two germline ends. There are 11 residues in the CDR3. Germline V gene lookup returns CDR1 SNHLY and CDR2 FYNNEI. The CDR3, as DNA: TGTGCCAGCAGTGTAGGGAGCGAGCAGTACTTC. Translated, it gives CASSVGSEQYF.

This clone has just a few counts. This chain joins TRBV19 and TRBJ1-5, with 7 nucleotides matching TRBD1. Germline CDR1 LNHDA, CDR2 SQIVND (reference sequence). V dropped 5 bases and J dropped 5; count of bases not matched to a gene: 3. The CDR3 extends over 13 amino acids. The CDR3 region is CASSVQGYQPQHF. In DNA form, the CDR3 reads TGTGCCAGTAGTGTACAGGGGTATCAGCCCCAGCATTTT.

The chain links TRBV6-6 to TRBJ1-1; D not resolved. V was clipped by 0 bases and J by 4 bases, with 6 bases between them. Germline-derived CDR1 and CDR2 are MNHNY and SVGAGI (reference sequence). The CDR3 length is 13 residues. The CDR3 bases are TGTGCCAGCAGTTACTCCGCGGGCACTGAAGCTTTCTTT. Its translation is CASSYSAGTEAFF.

J is TRBJ2-1 and V is TRBV3-1 (or the pseudogene TRBV3-2); a weak D match, TRBD2 (5 bases). Per the germline V gene, CDR1 is LGHDT and CDR2 is YNNKEL (reference sequence). V dropped 4 bases and J dropped 9 bases, with 13 bases sitting between them. CDR3 length equals 13 residues. Written as DNA, the CDR3 is TGTGCCAGCAGCCCGGCGAGGGCGGGTGAGCAGTTCTTC. This encodes CASSPARAGEQFF.

V usage is TRBV5-5 and J usage is TRBJ2-6; TRBD1 is a possible D gene (6 bases). This CDR3 is built from 15 residues. V shed 0 bases and J shed 2 bases, with 6 bases lying between them. From germline, CDR1 is SGHKS and CDR2 YYEKEE (reference sequence). For the CDR3, the DNA is TGTGCCAGCAGCTTGGACAGGGCTGGGGCCAACGTCCTGACTTTC. Encoded protein: CASSLDRAGANVLTF. Supplemented by reference TRBV5-5 and TRBJ2-6, the full variable domain reads DAGVTQSPTHLIKTRGQQVTLRCSPISGHKSVSWYQQVLGQGPQFIFQYYEKEERGRGNFPDRFSARQFPNYSSELNVNALLLGDSALYLCASSLDRAGANVLTFGAGSRLTVL.

The rearrangement links TRBV7-9 to TRBJ1-5, with D unresolved. Germline-derived CDR1 and CDR2 are SEHNR and FQNEAQ (reference sequence). The ends were cut back, 7 bases at V and 0 bases at J, with 25 bases in the middle. The CDR3 runs 19 residues. The CDR3 bases are TGTGCCAGCACCTTGCCGGAGGTGCTTTTAGGGTATAGCAATCAGCCCCAGCATTTT. This sequence encodes CASTLPEVLLGYSNQPQHF.

The V call is TRBV30, the J call TRBJ1-3; tentative D call: TRBD1 (6 bases). The V gene lost 0 bases and the J gene lost 2 bases, with 8 bases spanning the gap. The CDR3 has 14 residues. CDR1 is GTSNPN and CDR2 is SVGIG in the germline V gene (reference sequence). The CDR3 region is CAWSVWGPGNTIYF. The CDR3 DNA is TGTGCCTGGAGTGTATGGGGGCCTGGAAACACCATATATTTT.

This clone was recorded a few times. J is TRBJ1-6 and V is TRBV7-2, with D possibly being TRBD1 (6 bases). With 3 bases removed from V and 7 bases from J, the gap between germline ends came to 10 bases. CDR3 size: 14 residues. Germline V gene lookup returns CDR1 SGHTA and CDR2 FQGNSA. The CDR3 region is CASSLDSLNSPLHF. The CDR3 nucleotides are TGTGCCAGCAGCTTGGACAGTTTAAATTCACCCCTCCACTTT.

CDR3 coding DNA: TGTGCCAGCAGTCCCCTGAGAGCTACCTCCGGGAACACCATATATTTT. Translating gives CASSPLRATSGNTIYF. The chain carries TRBV6-6 and TRBJ1-3; D is unresolved. The germline V gene has CDR1 MNHNY and CDR2 SVGAGI (reference sequence). The V end was cut by 5 bases, the J end by 7 bases, with 21 bases between. This CDR3 has 16 amino acids.

The chain employs TRBV11-2 and TRBJ2-2, with D unresolved. Germline lookup yields CDR1 SGHAT and CDR2 FQNNGV. This CDR3 contains 12 residues. V shed 4 bases and J shed 7 bases, with 7 bases lying between them. CDR3 sequence (DNA): TGTGCCAGCAGCTCTTTATTCGGGGAGCTGTTTTTT. Its protein is CASSSLFGELFF.

This clone has only one observation. The rearrangement joins TRBV7-9 to TRBJ1-4; tentatively, D is TRBD1 (5 bases). Per germline, CDR1 SEHNR and CDR2 FQNEAQ (reference sequence). V was pared by 1 base and J by 8 bases, with 11 bases between. The CDR3 is made up of 14 amino acids. The CDR3, as DNA: TGTGCCAGCAGCTTAGTAGGGGCGCGGGAAAAACTGTTTTTT. This codes for CASSLVGAREKLFF.

Only one count was recorded for this clone. The V and J genes are TRBV15 and TRBJ1-1; D might be TRBD1 (5 bases). V was trimmed by 6 bases and J by 5 bases, leaving 16 bases between them. Germline V lookup: CDR1 LNHNV, CDR2 YYDKDF (reference sequence). The CDR3 spans 14 residues. The CDR3 DNA reads TGTGCCACCAGAGAGATTCAGGGATTGACTGAAGCTTTCTTT. Translating it yields CATREIQGLTEAFF.

This clone appeared a single time. The chain couples TRBV7-2 to TRBJ2-7; the match to TRBD1 covers 10 bases. This CDR3 region has 14 residues. Looked up from germline, CDR1 is SGHTA and CDR2 is FQGNSA. V dropped 4 bases and J dropped 7; count of bases not matched to a gene: 7. The CDR3 spells CASSSQTGGSEQYF. CDR3 DNA: TGTGCCAGCAGCTCGCAGACAGGGGGCTCGGAGCAGTACTTC. Supplemented by reference TRBV7-2 and TRBJ2-7, the full variable domain reads GAGVSQSPSNKVTEKGKDVELRCDPISGHTALYWYRQSLGQGLEFLIYFQGNSAPDKSGLPSDRFSAERTGGSVSTLTIQRTQQEDSAVYLCASSSQTGGSEQYFGPGTRLTVT.

This chain links TRBV19 with TRBJ2-2; TRBD1 aligns across 7 bases. The CDR3 is 15 residues long. The V and J ends lost 3 bases and 5 bases, in that order; junction bases with no gene match: 6. In germline, CDR1 is LNHDA, CDR2 SQIVND (reference sequence). The chain's CDR3 is CASSMPGGVTGELFF. CDR3 sequence (DNA): TGTGCCAGTAGTATGCCAGGGGGTGTGACCGGGGAGCTGTTTTTT.

This clone was detected only a few times. The rearrangement links TRBV28 to TRBJ1-2; D uncertain. The germline V and J ends were trimmed by 7 bases and 2 bases, with 8 bases remaining between them. This CDR3 is 12 amino acids long. Germline assignment: CDR1 MDHEN and CDR2 SYDVKM. In DNA, the CDR3 is TGTGCCAGCAAGGTGGAGAACTATGGCTACACCTTC. It encodes CASKVENYGYTF.

The V gene is TRBV27, the J gene TRBJ2-7, with TRBD2 matching over 8 bases. Germline CDR1 reads MNHEY; CDR2 reads SMNVEV (reference sequence). Trimming took 5 bases from V and 7 from J; bases not matched to a gene: 4. The CDR3 sequence is 12 residues long. The CDR3: CASSTQRGEQYF. The CDR3, as DNA: TGTGCCAGCAGTACCCAGCGGGGGGAGCAGTACTTC.

This chain connects TRBV4-3 to TRBJ2-2; D unresolved. CDR1 is LGHNA, CDR2 YSLEER, per germline. V lost 0 bases to trimming and J lost 4 bases, with 9 bases between them. The CDR3 runs 15 residues. The CDR3 DNA reads TGCGCCAGCAGCCAAGATACGGGTGGCACCGGGGAGCTGTTTTTT. The encoded protein is CASSQDTGGTGELFF.

The rearrangement uses TRBV5-1 and TRBJ1-4, with TRBD1 matching 9 bases. Per germline, CDR1 SGHRS and CDR2 YFSETQ. This CDR3 is 15 amino acids long. The J segment lost 7 bases and the V segment lost 4 bases, leaving 8 bases of the junction unmatched. CDR3 nucleotide sequence: TGCGCCAGCAGCCCAGGGACAGGGCCAAGTGAAAAACTGTTTTTT. Amino acids: CASSPGTGPSEKLFF.

This clone was counted a single time. The rearrangement joins TRBV2 to TRBJ2-1; possibly TRBD2 for D (6 bases). CDR3 size: 15 residues. V was pared by 3 bases and J by 0 bases, with 9 bases between. Germline V lookup: CDR1 SNHLY, CDR2 FYNNEI. The CDR3 DNA sequence: TGTGCCAGCAGTGAGGGACTGAGCTCCTACAATGAGCAGTTCTTC. This gives the protein CASSEGLSSYNEQFF.